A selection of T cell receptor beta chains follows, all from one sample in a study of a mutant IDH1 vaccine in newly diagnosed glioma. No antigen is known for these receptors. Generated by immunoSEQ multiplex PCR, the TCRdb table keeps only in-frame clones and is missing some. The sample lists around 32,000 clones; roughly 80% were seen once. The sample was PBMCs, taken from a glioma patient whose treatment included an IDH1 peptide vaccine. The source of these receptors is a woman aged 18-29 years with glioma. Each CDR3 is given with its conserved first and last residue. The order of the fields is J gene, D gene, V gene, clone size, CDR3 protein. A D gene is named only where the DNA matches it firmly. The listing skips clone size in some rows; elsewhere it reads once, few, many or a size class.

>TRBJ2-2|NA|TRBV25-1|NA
CASSEWRGNTGELFF
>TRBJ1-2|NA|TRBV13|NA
CASTNGGSPNYGYTF
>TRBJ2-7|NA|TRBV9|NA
CASSVGAKANEQYF
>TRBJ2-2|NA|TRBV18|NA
CASSGLNFNTGELFF
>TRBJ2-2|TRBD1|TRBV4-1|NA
CASSQGQGATGELFF
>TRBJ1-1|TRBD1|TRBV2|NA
CASSPDRVNTEAFF
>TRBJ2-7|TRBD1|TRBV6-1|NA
CASSVVGGPRDEQYF
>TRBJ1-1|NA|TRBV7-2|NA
CASSLMTNTEAFF
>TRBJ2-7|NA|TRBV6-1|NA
CASSEADLPGSYEQYF
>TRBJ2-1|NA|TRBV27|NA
CASSLSGNYNEQFF
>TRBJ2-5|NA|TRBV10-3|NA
CAIRQKETQYF
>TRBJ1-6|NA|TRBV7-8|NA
CASSLAMRTVHNSPLHF
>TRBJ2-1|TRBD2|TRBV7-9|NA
CASSLRREDNEQFF
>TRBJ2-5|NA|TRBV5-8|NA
CASSLGRRADIQETQYF
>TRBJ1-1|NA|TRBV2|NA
CASTAMNTEAFF
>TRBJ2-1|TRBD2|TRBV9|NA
CASSVTGTSGSYNEQFF
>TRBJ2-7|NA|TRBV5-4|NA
CASRASVAGEQYF
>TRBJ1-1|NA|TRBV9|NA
CASSSGQGGTEAFF
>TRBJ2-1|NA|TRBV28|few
CASRGQTRTEQFF
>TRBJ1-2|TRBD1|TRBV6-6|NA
CASSSTGSGANYGYTF
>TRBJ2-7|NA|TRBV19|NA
CASSNRDGRYEQYF
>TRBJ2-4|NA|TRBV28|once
CASSTGVGGAKNIQYF
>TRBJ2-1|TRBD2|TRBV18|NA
CASSRRLAGLYNEQFF
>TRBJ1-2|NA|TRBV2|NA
CASSDGTAYPGYGYTF
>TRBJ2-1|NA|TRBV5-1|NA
CASRIGSGYNEQFF
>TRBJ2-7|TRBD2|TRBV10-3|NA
CAIRRTSGSYEQYF
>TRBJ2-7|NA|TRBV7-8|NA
CASSQDRTNSYEQYF
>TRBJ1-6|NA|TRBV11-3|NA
CASSPGGAQGDNSPLHF
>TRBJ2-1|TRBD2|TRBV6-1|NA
CASSEEGRLAGTNEQFF
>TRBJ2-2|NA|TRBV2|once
CASSEIGSTGELFF
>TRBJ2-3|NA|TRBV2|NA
CASSEWEGGQTDTQYF
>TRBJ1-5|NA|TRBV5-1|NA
CASSLGRNQPQHF
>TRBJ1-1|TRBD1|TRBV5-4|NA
CASSLYDRVEAFF
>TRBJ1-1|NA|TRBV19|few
CASSPQLNTEAFF
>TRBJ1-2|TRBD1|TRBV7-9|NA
CASSLRGQGMDGYTF
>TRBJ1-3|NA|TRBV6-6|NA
CASSHPEGGIRNTIYF
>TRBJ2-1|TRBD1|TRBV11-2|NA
CASSPSPGRNRGPLGEQFF
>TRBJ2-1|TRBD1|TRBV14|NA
CASSQTGGSYNEQFF
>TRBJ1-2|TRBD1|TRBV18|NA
CASSPPNRGPPRGYTF
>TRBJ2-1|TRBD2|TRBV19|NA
CASAATSGSYNEQFF